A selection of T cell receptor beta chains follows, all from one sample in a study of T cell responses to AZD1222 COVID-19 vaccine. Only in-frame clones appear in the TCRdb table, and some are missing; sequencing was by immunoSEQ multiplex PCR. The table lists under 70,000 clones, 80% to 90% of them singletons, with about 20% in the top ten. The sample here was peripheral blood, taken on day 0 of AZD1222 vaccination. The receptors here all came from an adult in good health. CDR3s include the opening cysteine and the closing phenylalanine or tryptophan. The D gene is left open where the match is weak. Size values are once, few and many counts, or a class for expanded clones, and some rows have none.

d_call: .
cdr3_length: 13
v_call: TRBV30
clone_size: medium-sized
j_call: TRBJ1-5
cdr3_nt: TGTGCCTGGGAGGCGGGGGACGATCAGCCCCAGCATTTT
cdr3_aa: CAWEAGDDQPQHF

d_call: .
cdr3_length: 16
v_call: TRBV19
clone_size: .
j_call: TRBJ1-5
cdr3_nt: TGTGCCAGTAGTATTAGGGACACCCTAGGGAATCAGCCCCAGCATTTT
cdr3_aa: CASSIRDTLGNQPQHF

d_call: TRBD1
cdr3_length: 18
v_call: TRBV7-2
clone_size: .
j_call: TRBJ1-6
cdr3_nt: TGTGCCAGCAGCTCACGCGGGGGGACAGGGGGAGTTTTTTCACCCCTCCACTTT
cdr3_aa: CASSSRGGTGGVFSPLHF

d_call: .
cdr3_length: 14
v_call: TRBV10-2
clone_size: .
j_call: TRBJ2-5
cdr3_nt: TGCGCCAGCAGTGAGGGCGGGACCTGGAAGACCCAGTACTTC
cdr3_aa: CASSEGGTWKTQYF

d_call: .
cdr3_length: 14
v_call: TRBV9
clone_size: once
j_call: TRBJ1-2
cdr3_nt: TGTGCCAGCAGCGTAGGACAGAGCCACTATGGCTACACCTTC
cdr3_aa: CASSVGQSHYGYTF

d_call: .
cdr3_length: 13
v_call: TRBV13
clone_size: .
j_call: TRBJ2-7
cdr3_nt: TGTGCCAGCAGCTTAGAGGGTAGCTACGAGCAGTACTTC
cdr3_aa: CASSLEGSYEQYF

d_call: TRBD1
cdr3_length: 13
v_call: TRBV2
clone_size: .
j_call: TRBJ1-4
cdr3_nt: TGTGCCAGCAGCCCCGGGACAGGGAAAAAACTGTTTTTT
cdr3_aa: CASSPGTGKKLFF

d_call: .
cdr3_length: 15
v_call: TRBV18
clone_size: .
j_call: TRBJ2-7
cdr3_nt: TGTGCCAGCTCAAACGACAGGAGTAGCTCCTACGAGCAGTACTTC
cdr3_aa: CASSNDRSSSYEQYF

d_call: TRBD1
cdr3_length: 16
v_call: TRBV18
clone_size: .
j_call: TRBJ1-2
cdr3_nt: TGTGCCAGCTCACCAACCTTGACAGGGGGTGGGGATGGCTACACCTTC
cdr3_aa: CASSPTLTGGGDGYTF

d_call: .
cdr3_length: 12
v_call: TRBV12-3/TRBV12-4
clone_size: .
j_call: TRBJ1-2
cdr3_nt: TGTGCCAGCAGCCTAGAAGGGGGAGGCTACACCTTC
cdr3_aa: CASSLEGGGYTF

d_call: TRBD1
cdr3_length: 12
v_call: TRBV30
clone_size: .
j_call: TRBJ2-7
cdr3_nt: TGTGCCTACCGGGACAGGGGGTACGAGCAGTACTTC
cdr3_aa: CAYRDRGYEQYF

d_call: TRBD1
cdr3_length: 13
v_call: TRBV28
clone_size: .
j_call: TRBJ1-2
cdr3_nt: TGTGCCAGCAGTCTTGGACAGGGTCGAGGCTACACCTTC
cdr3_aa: CASSLGQGRGYTF

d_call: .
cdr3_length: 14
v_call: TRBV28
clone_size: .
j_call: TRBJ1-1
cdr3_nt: TGTGCCAGCAGTTTTTACCCGAAGAGCACTGAAGCTTTCTTT
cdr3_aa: CASSFYPKSTEAFF

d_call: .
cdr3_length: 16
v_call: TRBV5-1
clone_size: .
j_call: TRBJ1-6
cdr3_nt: TGCGCCAGCACCGGCTCGACCTACTCCTATAATTCACCCCTCCACTTT
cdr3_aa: CASTGSTYSYNSPLHF

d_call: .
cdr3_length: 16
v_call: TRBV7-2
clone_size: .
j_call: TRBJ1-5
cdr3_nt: TGTGCCAGCAGCTTCCACACAGGGCCGGGGAATCAGCCCCAGCATTTT
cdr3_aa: CASSFHTGPGNQPQHF

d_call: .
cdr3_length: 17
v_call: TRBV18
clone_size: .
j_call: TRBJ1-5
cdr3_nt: TGTGCCAGCTCACCATTTGGAGGGATGGGGAGCAATCAGCCCCAGCATTTT
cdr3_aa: CASSPFGGMGSNQPQHF

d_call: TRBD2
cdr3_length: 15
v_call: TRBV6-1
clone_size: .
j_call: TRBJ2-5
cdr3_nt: TGTGCCAGCAGTGAGAGGTCTAGCGGTTCGGGGACCCAGTACTTC
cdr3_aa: CASSERSSGSGTQYF

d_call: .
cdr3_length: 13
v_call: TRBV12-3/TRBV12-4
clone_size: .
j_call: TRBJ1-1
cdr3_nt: TGTGCCAGCAGTCAGGACCGCCACACTGAAGCTTTCTTT
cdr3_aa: CASSQDRHTEAFF

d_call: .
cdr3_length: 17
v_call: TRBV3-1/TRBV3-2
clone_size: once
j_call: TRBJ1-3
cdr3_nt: TGTGCCAGCAGCCAATTGGGGACAAGGCTAGGTGGAAACACCATATATTTT
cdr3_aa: CASSQLGTRLGGNTIYF

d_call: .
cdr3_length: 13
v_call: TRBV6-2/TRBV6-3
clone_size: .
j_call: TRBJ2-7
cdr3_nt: TGTGCCAGCAGTCTAACAGGGAAATACGAGCAGTACTTC
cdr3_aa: CASSLTGKYEQYF

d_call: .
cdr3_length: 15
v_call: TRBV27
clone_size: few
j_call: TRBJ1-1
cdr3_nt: TGTGCCAGCAGTTCATGGGGGTTTACAGAGACTGAAGCTTTCTTT
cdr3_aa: CASSSWGFTETEAFF

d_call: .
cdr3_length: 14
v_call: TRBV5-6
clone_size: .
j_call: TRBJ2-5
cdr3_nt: TGTGCCAGCAGCTTGAAGGGAACTGGTGTGACCCAGTACTTC
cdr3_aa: CASSLKGTGVTQYF

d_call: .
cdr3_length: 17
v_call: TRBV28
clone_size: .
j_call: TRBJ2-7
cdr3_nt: TGTGCCAGCAGTTTATCCCAGGGCTCTTGGACCCCCTACGAGCAGTACTTC
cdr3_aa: CASSLSQGSWTPYEQYF

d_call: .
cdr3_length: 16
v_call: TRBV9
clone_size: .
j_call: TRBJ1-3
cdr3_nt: TGTGCCAGCAGCGCTGGAGGACCCGTCTCTGGAAACACCATATATTTT
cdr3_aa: CASSAGGPVSGNTIYF

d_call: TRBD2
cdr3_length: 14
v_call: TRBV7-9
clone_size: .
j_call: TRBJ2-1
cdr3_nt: TGTGCCAGCAGCTCATGGACTAGCTCGCATGAGCAGTTCTTC
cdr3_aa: CASSSWTSSHEQFF

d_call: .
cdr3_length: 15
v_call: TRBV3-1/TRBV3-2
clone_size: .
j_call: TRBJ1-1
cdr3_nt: TGTGCCAGCAGCAGCCCCCTTACAGGGAAGACTGAAGCTTTCTTT
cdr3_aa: CASSSPLTGKTEAFF